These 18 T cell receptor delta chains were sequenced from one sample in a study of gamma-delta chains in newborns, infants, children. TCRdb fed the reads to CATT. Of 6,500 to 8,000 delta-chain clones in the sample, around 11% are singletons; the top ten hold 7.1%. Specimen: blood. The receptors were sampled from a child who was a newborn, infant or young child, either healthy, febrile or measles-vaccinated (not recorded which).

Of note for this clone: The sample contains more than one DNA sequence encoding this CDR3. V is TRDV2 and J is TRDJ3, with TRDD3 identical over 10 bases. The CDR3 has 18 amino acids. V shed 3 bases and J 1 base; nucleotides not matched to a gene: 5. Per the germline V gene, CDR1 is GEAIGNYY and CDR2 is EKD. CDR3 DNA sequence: TGTGCCTGTGACGGACTGGGGGATTCGTCCTGGGACACCCGACAGATGTTTTTC. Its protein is CACDGLGDSSWDTRQMFF.

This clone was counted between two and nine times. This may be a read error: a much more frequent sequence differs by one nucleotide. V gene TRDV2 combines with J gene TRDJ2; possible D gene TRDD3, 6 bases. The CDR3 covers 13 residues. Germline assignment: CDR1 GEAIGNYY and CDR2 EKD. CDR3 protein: CARDTWGTAQLFF. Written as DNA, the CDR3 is TGTGCCCGTGACACCTGGGGGACAGCACAACTCTTCTTT.

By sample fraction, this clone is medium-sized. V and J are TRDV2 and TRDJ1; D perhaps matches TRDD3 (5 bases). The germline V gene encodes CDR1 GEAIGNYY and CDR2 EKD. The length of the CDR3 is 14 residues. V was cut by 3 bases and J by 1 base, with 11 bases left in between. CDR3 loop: CACDPIGATDKLIF. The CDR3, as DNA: TGTGCCTGTGACCCCATTGGGGCCACCGATAAACTCATCTTT.

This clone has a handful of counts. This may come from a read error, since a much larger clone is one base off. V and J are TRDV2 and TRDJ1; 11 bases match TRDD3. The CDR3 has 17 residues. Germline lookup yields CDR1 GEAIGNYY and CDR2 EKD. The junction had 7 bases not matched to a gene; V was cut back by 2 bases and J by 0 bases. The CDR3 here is CACDILGDIGNTDKLIF. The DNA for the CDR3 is TGTGCCTGTGACATACTGGGGGATATTGGGAACACCGATAAACTCATCTTT.

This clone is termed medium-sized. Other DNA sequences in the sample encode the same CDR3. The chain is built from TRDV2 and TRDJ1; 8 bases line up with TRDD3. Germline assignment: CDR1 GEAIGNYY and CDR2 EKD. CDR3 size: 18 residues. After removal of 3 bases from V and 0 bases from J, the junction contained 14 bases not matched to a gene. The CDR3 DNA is TGTGCCTGTGACCGCCTTTCTGGGGGACAGGGGTACACCGATAAACTCATCTTT. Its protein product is CACDRLSGGQGYTDKLIF.

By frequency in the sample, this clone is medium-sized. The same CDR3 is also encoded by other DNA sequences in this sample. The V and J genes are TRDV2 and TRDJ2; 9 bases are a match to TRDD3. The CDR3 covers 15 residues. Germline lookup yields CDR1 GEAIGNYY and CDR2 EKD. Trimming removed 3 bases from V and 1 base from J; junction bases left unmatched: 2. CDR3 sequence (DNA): TGTGCCTGTGACGTACTGGGGGATTTGACAGCACAACTCTTCTTT. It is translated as CACDVLGDLTAQLFF.

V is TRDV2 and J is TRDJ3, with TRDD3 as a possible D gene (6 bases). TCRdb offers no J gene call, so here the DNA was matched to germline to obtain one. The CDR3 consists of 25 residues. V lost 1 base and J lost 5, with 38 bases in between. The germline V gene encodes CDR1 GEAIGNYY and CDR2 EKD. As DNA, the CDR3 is TGTGCCTGTGACACTCTAACGAACCCGGCGGGGGACCCGAAGGTTGGTCCTGGGGACACCCGACAGATGTTTTTC. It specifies CACDTLTNPAGDPKVGPGDTRQMFF.

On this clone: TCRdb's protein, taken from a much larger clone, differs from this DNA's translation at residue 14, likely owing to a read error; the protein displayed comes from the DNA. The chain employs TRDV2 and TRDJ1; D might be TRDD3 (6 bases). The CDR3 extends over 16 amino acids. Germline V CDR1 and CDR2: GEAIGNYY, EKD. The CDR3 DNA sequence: TGTGCCTGTGACACGGTGGGGGGCATAAACACCGATAAACCCATCTTT. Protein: CACDTVGGINTDKPIF.

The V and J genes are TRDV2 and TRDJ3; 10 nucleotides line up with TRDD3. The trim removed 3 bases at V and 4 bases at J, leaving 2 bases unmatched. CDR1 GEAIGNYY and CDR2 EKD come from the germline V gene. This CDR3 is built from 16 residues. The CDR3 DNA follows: TGTGCCTGTGACGTACTGGGGGATTGGGACACCCGACAGATGTTTTTC. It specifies CACDVLGDWDTRQMFF.

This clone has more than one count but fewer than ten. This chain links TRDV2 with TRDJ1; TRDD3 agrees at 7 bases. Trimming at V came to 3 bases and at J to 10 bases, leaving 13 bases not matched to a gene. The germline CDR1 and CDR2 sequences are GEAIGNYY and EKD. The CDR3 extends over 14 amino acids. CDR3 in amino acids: CACDLSGGPLALIF. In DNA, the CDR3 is TGTGCCTGTGACCTATCTGGGGGTCCACTGGCACTCATCTTT.

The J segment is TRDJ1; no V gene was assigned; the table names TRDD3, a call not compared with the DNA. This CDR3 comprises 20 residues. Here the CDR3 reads CACDTLLLCDMEEDTYTLTF. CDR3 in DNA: TGTGCCTGTGACACCCTCTTACTGTGTGATATGGAGGAGGACACCTATACACTCACCTTT.

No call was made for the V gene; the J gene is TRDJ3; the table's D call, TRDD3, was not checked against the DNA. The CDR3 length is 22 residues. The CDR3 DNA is TGTGCCTGTGACACGTTCCTGGGGTATACGCAAGTATGCTCCTGGGGCACCCGACAGATGTTTTTC. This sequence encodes CACDTFLGYTQVCSWGTRQMFF.

The CDR3 is CACDTLGESYTDKLIF. CDR3 sequence (DNA): TGTGCCTGTGACACCCTGGGGGAGAGTTACACCGATAAACTCATCTTT. This chain joins TRDV2 and TRDJ1, with 8 bases identical to TRDD3. Germline assignment: CDR1 GEAIGNYY and CDR2 EKD. The CDR3 is made up of 16 amino acids. The ends lost 0 bases at V and 0 bases at J; junction bases unmatched: 5.

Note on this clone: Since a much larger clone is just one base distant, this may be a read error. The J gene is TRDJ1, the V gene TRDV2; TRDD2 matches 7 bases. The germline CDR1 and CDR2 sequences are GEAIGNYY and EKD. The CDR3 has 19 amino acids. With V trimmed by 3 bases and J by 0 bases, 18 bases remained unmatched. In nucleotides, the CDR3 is TGTGCCTGTGACCTGATTCCTACTGCAGGGGTCAAGTACACCGATAAACTCATCTTT. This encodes CACDLIPTAGVKYTDKLIF.

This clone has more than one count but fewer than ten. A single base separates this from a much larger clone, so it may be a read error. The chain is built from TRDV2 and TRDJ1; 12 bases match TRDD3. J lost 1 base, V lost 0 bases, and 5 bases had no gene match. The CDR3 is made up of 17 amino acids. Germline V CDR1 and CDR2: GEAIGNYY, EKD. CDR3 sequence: CACDTLTGGYPTDKLIF. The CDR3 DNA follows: TGTGCCTGTGACACCCTAACTGGGGGATACCCCACCGATAAACTCATCTTT.

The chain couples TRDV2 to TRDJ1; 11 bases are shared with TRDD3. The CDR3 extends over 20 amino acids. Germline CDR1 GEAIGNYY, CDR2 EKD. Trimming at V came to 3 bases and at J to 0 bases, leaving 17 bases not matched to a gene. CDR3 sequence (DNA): TGTGCCTGTGACCCTTTGGTGGGGGATACGGAAAGGGGAGACACCGATAAACTCATCTTT. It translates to CACDPLVGDTERGDTDKLIF.

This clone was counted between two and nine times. In DNA form, the CDR3 reads TGTGCCTGTGACACGATTACTGGGGGCCTCACCACCAGCTCCTGGGACACCCGACAGATGTTTTTC. Its translation: CACDTITGGLTTSSWDTRQMFF. V and J are TRDV2 and TRDJ3; 8 bases agree with TRDD3. This CDR3 contains 22 residues. V was pared by 1 base and J by 0 bases, with 16 bases of the junction left unmatched. Germline V gene lookup returns CDR1 GEAIGNYY and CDR2 EKD.

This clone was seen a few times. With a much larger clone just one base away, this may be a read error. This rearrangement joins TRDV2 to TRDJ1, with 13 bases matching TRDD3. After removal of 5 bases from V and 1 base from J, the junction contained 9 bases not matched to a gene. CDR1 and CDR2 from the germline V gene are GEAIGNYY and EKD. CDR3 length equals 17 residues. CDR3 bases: TGTGCCTGTGGCGTACTGGGGGATACGATAAGCACCGATAAACTCATCTTT. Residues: CACGVLGDTISTDKLIF.